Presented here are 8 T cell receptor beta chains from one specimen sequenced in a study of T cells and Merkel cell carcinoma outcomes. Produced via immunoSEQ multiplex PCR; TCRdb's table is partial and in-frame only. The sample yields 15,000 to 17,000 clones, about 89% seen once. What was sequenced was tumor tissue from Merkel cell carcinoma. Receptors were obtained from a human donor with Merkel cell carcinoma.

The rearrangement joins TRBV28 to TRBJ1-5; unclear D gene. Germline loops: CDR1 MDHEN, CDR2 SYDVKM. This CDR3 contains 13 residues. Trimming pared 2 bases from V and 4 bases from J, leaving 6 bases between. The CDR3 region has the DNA TGTGCCAGCAGTTTAAGCAGGAATCAGCCCCAGCATTTT. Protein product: CASSLSRNQPQHF.

The CDR3 DNA reads TGTGCCAGCAGTGGGGGTCCTGGGGCGGAGCTGTTTTTT. Translation gives CASSGGPGAELFF. The rearrangement links TRBV2 to TRBJ2-2; tentatively, D is TRBD1 (5 bases). With 4 bases removed from V and 10 bases from J, the gap between germline ends came to 13 bases. CDR1 is SNHLY and CDR2 is FYNNEI in the germline V gene. This CDR3 contains 13 residues.

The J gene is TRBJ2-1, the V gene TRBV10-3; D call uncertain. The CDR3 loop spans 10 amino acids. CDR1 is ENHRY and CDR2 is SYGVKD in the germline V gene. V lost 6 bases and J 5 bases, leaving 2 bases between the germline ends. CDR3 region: CAIRDNEQFF. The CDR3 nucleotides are TGTGCCATCAGGGACAATGAGCAGTTCTTC.

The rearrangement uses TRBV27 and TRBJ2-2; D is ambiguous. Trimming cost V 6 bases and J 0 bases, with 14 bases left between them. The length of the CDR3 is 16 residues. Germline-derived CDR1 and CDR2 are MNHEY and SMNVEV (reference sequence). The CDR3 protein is CASSFLSFANTGELFF. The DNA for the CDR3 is TGTGCCAGCAGCTTCCTAAGTTTCGCGAACACCGGGGAGCTGTTTTTT.

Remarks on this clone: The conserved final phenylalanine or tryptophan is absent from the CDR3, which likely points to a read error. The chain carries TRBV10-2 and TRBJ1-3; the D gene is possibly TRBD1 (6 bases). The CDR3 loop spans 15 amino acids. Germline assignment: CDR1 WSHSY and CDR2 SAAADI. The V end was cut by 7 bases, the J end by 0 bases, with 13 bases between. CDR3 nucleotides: TGCGCCAGCACCGCCGGACAGCTCTCTGGAAACACCATATATGTT. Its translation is CASTAGQLSGNTIYV.

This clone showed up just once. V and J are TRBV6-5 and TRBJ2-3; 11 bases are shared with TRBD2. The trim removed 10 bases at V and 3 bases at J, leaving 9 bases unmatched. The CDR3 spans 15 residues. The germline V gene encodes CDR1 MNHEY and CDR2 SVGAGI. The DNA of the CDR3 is TGTGCCACGGGAACTAGCGGGAGATTGACAGATACGCAGTATTTT. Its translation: CATGTSGRLTDTQYF.

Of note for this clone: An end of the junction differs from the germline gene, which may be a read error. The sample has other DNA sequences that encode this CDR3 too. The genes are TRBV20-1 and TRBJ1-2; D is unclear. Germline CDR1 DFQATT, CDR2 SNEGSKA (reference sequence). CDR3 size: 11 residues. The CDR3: CSGYSNYGYTF. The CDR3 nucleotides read TGCAGTGGTTACTCTAACTATGGCTATACCTTC.

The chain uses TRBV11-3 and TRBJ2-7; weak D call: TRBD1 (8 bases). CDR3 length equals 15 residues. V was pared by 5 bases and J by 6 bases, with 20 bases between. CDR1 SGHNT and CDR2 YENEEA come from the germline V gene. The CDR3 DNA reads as TGTGCCAGCAGCGCTCTGACAGGGGAGGGAGGCGAGCAGTACTTC. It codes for CASSALTGEGGEQYF.